The 15 T cell receptor beta chains in this list originate from one sample, sequenced in a study of early T cells in non-severe SARS-CoV-2 infection. TCRdb ran MiXCR on the 5' RACE reads and lists one entry per CDR3 protein. The table lists 52,000 or so distinct CDR3 sequences, about 7.1% of them singletons. The sequencing here drew on whole blood, taken at baseline. These receptors were collected from an adult who was a healthcare worker with PCR-confirmed SARS-CoV-2 infection or an uninfected control (not recorded which).

In its sample, this clonotype was seen a few times. The gene calls are TRBV7-9 and TRBJ2-3; D uncertain. Germline CDR1 is SEHNR and CDR2 is FQNEAQ (reference sequence). The CDR3 contains 14 residues. V was cut by 3 bases and J by 2 bases, with 9 bases left in between. CDR3 in amino acids: CASSFMGITDTQYF. The CDR3, as DNA: TGTGCCAGCAGCTTTATGGGCATCACAGATACGCAGTATTTT.

This clonotype turned up a few times. The chain combines TRBV19 with TRBJ1-5; D remains unclear. CDR3 length: 15 residues. Germline V lookup: CDR1 LNHDA, CDR2 SQIVND (reference sequence). V was shortened by 1 base and J by 2 bases, with 9 bases between the two germline ends. The CDR3: CASSIGRVGNQPQHF. DNA of the CDR3: TGTGCCAGTAGTATAGGGAGGGTCGGCAATCAGCCCCAGCATTTT.

In its sample, this clonotype was seen many times. The genes are TRBV27 and TRBJ1-6, with 8 nucleotides matching TRBD1. Trimming removed 4 bases from V and 10 bases from J; junction bases left unmatched: 6. The CDR3 is made up of 14 amino acids. CDR1 MNHEY and CDR2 SMNVEV come from the germline V gene (reference sequence). In nucleotides, the CDR3 is TGTGCCAGCAGTTCGGACAGGGTTGGCTCACCCCTCCACTTT. Residues: CASSSDRVGSPLHF.

J is TRBJ2-7 and V is TRBV7-8, with 11 positions matching TRBD2. Unmatched junction bases numbered 8, after V lost 2 bases and J lost 5 bases. CDR1 is SGHVS and CDR2 is FQNEAQ in the germline V gene. The CDR3 is 16 amino acids. CDR3 sequence (DNA): TGTGCCAGCAGCTTACGTCGACTAGCGGGGAAAAACGAGCAGTACTTC. It yields the protein CASSLRRLAGKNEQYF.

This clonotype appeared many times. V and J are TRBV29-1 and TRBJ2-1; either TRBD1 or TRBD2 may fit D (5 bases each). V was pared by 6 bases and J by 8 bases, with 14 bases between. Germline V gene lookup returns CDR1 SQVTM and CDR2 ANQGSEA. The CDR3 is 12 amino acids. The CDR3 spells CSVPGRWHEQFF. CDR3 nucleotide sequence: TGCAGCGTCCCGGGACGGTGGCATGAGCAGTTCTTC.

This clonotype was observed many times. The V gene is TRBV6-5, the J gene TRBJ1-5; D is possibly TRBD1 (6 bases). CDR3 length: 15 amino acids. Trimming took 2 bases from V and 3 from J, leaving 11 bases between them. Looked up from germline, CDR1 is MNHEY and CDR2 is SVGAGI. CDR3 in DNA: TGTGCCAGCAGTTACACCGGACAGTCCAATCAGCCCCAGCATTTT. Its protein product is CASSYTGQSNQPQHF.

In its sample, this clonotype was seen many times. The genes are TRBV4-3 and TRBJ1-2; D is unresolved. Germline CDR1 LGHNA, CDR2 YSLEER. The CDR3 runs 16 residues. Trimming took off 0 bases at V and 2 bases at J, with 13 bases between the two ends. CDR3 loop: CASSQDGGSWNYGYTF. CDR3 DNA sequence: TGCGCCAGCAGCCAAGACGGAGGCAGCTGGAACTATGGCTACACCTTC.

This clonotype was counted ten times or more. V and J are TRBV7-9 and TRBJ2-3; TRBD1 or TRBD2 may be the D gene (5 bases each). Trimming took 3 bases from V and 4 from J, leaving 11 bases between them. The CDR3 has 14 amino acids. Per germline, CDR1 SEHNR and CDR2 FQNEAQ (reference sequence). CDR3 loop: CASSLFGDPDTQYF. The CDR3 nucleotides read TGTGCCAGCAGCTTGTTTGGGGACCCAGATACGCAGTATTTT.

The V and J genes are TRBV21-1 and TRBJ2-1; the table names TRBD1, a call not compared with the DNA. TRBV21-1 is described as a pseudogene. This CDR3 is 14 amino acids long. The CDR3, as DNA: TGTGCCAGCAGCAAAGCCCAGGGATACAATGAGCAGTTCTTC. Translating gives CASSKAQGYNEQFF.

This clonotype was picked up many times. The V gene is TRBV6-1, the J gene TRBJ2-7; D is uncertain. Germline values: CDR1 MNHNS, CDR2 SASEGT. Trimming stripped 2 bases from V and 0 bases from J, with 11 bases between. The length of the CDR3 is 15 residues. The CDR3: CASSETLSSSYEQYF. The CDR3, as DNA: TGTGCCAGCAGTGAAACTCTGTCCTCCTCCTACGAGCAGTACTTC.

This clonotype was seen ten or more times. This chain connects TRBV3-1 to TRBJ1-5, with D possibly TRBD1 on 5 matching bases. The CDR3 covers 15 residues. V dropped 2 bases and J dropped 2 bases, with 10 bases sitting between them. Germline V gene data show CDR1 as LGHDT and CDR2 as YNNKEL (reference sequence). The CDR3 DNA sequence: TGTGCCAGCAGCCAATCGGGGGGAGGCAATCAGCCCCAGCATTTT. Amino acids: CASSQSGGGNQPQHF.

The chain joins TRBV7-9 to TRBJ2-3; D not certain. CDR1 is SEHNR, CDR2 FQNEAQ, per germline (reference sequence). The CDR3 spans 14 residues. The V and J ends lost 1 base and 6 bases respectively, with 11 bases between them. CDR3 amino acids: CASSLGGFPDTQYF. For the CDR3, the DNA is TGTGCCAGCAGCTTAGGTGGCTTTCCCGATACGCAGTATTTT.

The chain joins TRBV20-1 to TRBJ2-1, with 12 bases that match TRBD2. The CDR3 spans 15 residues. V dropped 2 bases and J dropped 10; count of bases not matched to a gene: 9. Germline V gives CDR1 DFQATT, CDR2 SNEGSKA (reference sequence). CDR3 coding DNA: TGCAGTGCTAGACGACTAGCGGGGGCGCAGTTGGAGCAGTTCTTC. This sequence encodes CSARRLAGAQLEQFF.

This clonotype was picked up many times. The chain joins TRBV7-9 to TRBJ2-7; 11 bases line up with TRBD2. The V segment lost 5 bases and the J segment 0 bases; nucleotides outside the gene matches: 9. CDR1 is SEHNR, CDR2 FQNEAQ, per germline (reference sequence). The length of the CDR3 is 17 residues. CDR3 amino acids: CASSATSGVQYSYEQYF. For the CDR3, the DNA is TGTGCCAGCAGCGCGACTAGCGGGGTACAATACTCCTACGAGCAGTACTTC.

The rearrangement links TRBV6-2 or TRBV6-3 to TRBJ1-6; no reliable D call. The V gene lost 8 bases and the J gene lost 7 bases, with 12 bases spanning the gap. This CDR3 contains 13 residues. Germline loops: CDR1 MNHEY, CDR2 SVGEGT. CDR3 nucleotide sequence: TGTGCCAGCGGCGCAACGGGGAATTCACCCCTCCACTTT. It specifies CASGATGNSPLHF.